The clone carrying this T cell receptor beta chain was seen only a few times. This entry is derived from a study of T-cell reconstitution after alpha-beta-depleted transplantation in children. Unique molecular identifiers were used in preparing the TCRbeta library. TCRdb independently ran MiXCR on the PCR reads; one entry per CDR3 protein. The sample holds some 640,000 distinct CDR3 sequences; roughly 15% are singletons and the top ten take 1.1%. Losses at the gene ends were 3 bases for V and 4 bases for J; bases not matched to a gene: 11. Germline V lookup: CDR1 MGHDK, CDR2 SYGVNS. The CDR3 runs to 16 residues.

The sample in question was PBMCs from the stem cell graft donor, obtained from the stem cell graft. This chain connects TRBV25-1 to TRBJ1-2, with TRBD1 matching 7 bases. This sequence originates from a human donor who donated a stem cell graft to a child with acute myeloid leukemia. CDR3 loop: CASSDPGQQVGYGYTF. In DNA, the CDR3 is TGTGCCAGCAGTGACCCGGGACAGCAGGTGGGCTATGGCTACACCTTC.